This T cell receptor beta chain originates from a study of cytomegalovirus exposure and HLA in healthy donors. The study, taken as a whole, reports: Subsequent analysis showed first-cohort TCR clusters tending to co-occur in 95 to 150 validation repertoires.

The donors were members of the validation cohort comprising about 130 subjects, separate from the roughly 700-subject first cohort. Trimming took off 0 bases at V and 4 bases at J, with 10 bases between the two ends. The CDR3 length is 14 residues. CDR1 and CDR2 (germline): MNHEY, SVGAGI. With regard to this clone: What it binds is not known.

Here immunoSEQ multiplex PCR was the method, and the copy in TCRdb shows in-frame clones only, minus some. Here the sample spans approximately 180,000 clones, approximately 86% being singletons. The sequence was collected from a man younger than 35 in good health and CMV-seropositive. The genes are TRBV6-5 and TRBJ2-7; TRBD1 is a possible D gene (7 bases). What was sequenced was PBMCs. DNA for the CDR3: TGTGCCAGCAGTTACTCCGCGGGACAGTACGAGCAGTACTTC. Encoded protein: CASSYSAGQYEQYF.